These T cell receptor beta chains were read from a single sample in a study of cytomegalovirus exposure and HLA in healthy donors. Produced via immunoSEQ multiplex PCR; TCRdb's table is partial and in-frame only. The sample has some 190,000 clones, roughly 80% seen once. Input material: PBMCs. The source of these receptors is a woman aged 18-29 years in good health and CMV-seronegative. CDR3s include the opening cysteine and the closing phenylalanine or tryptophan. A D gene is named only where the DNA matches it firmly. Size is omitted from some rows. Given values are once, few, many or a class for expanded clones.

j_call	clone_size	v_call	d_call	cdr3_length	cdr3_nt	cdr3_aa
TRBJ2-1	NA	TRBV28	TRBD1	14	TGTGCCAGTGAACGACAGGGGGCCAGGAATGAGCAGTTCTTC	CASERQGARNEQFF
TRBJ2-2	NA	TRBV7-3	NA	14	TGTGCCAGCAGCTTAGGTGCGGGAACCGGGGAGCTGTTTTTT	CASSLGAGTGELFF
TRBJ2-1	NA	TRBV4-1	TRBD1	14	TGCGCCAGCAGCCAACGGGACAGGGTAACTGAGCAGTTCTTC	CASSQRDRVTEQFF
TRBJ2-5	NA	TRBV19	TRBD2	14	TGTGCCAGTAGGGCTAGCGGGAGTCCAGGGACCCAGTACTTC	CASRASGSPGTQYF
TRBJ1-1	NA	TRBV29-1	NA	14	TGCAGCGCCGAAACCATAACAGGGAACACTGAAGCTTTCTTT	CSAETITGNTEAFF
TRBJ1-1	few	TRBV28	NA	10	TGTGCCAGCGGGGGGGCTGAAGCTTTCTTT	CASGGAEAFF
TRBJ2-5	NA	TRBV5-1	NA	17	TGCGCCAGCAGCTTGGCCGGAGTAGCGGAGGGTCAAGAGACCCAGTACTTC	CASSLAGVAEGQETQYF
TRBJ1-1	NA	TRBV19	TRBD1	14	TGTGCCAGTAACCTGGACAGGACGGGGACTGAAGCTTTCTTT	CASNLDRTGTEAFF
TRBJ1-5	NA	TRBV5-5	NA	16	TGTGCCAGCAGCTTGGAGCCCCGATATAGCAATCAGCCCCAGCATTTT	CASSLEPRYSNQPQHF
TRBJ1-5	NA	TRBV6-1	TRBD1	15	TGTGCCACCGTGGACAGGGGGATGGTGTGGCAGCCCCAGCATTTT	CATVDRGMVWQPQHF
TRBJ2-3	NA	TRBV7-3	NA	15	TGTGCCAGCAGCTTAATCAGGGGTAGCACAGATACGCAGTATTTT	CASSLIRGSTDTQYF